This note documents a single T cell receptor (beta chain) sequence. Its target is not known. CDR1 is GTSNPN and CDR2 is SVGIG in the germline V gene (reference sequence). The CDR3 is 14 amino acids. J gave up 7 bases and V 2 bases, and 7 bases lay outside the gene matches. This entry comes from a study of cytomegalovirus exposure and HLA in healthy donors. Primers included in the PCR were 60 Vbeta and 13 Jbeta primers. Clones were read by immunoSEQ multiplex PCR, and TCRdb kept only the in-frame ones, dropping some. The sample lists 150,000 to 200,000 clones; about 80% were seen once. The study, taken as a whole, reports: The study carried out a later analysis of TCR beta sequences. It associated 15,000 to 20,000 of them with specific HLA alleles at a false discovery rate of 0.05.

Input material: PBMCs. This clonotype was obtained from a woman in her forties in good health and CMV-seronegative. The chain joins TRBV30 to TRBJ1-4, with TRBD1 matching 7 bases. Written as DNA, the CDR3 is TGTGCCTGGAGTCCGGACAGGCGGGGTGAAAAACTGTTTTTT. This codes for CAWSPDRRGEKLFF.